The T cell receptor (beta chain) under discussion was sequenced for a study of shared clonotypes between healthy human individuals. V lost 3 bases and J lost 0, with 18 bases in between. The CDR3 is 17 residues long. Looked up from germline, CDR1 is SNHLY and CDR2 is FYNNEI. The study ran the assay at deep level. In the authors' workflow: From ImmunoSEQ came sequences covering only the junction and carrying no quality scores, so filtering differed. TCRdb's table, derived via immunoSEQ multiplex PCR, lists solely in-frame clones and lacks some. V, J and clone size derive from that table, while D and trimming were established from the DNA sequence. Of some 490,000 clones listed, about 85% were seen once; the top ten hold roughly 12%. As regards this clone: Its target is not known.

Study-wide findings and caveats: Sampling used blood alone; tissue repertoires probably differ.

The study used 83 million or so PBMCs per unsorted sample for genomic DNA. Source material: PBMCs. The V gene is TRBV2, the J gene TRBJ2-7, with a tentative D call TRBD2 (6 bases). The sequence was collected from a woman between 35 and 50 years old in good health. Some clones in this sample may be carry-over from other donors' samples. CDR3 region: CASSDLVSGGSSYEQYF. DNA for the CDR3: TGTGCCAGCAGTGACCTAGTTAGCGGAGGGAGCTCCTACGAGCAGTACTTC.